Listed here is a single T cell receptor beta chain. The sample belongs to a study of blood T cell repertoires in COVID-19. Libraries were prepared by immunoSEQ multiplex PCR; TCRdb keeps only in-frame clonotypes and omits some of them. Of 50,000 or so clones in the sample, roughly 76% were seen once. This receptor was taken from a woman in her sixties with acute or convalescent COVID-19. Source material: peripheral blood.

CDR3 region: CASGGDYTYNEQFF. DNA of the CDR3: TGTGCCAGCGGCGGAGATTATACCTACAATGAGCAGTTCTTC. The chain carries TRBV6-5 and TRBJ2-1; D is undetermined. Germline V CDR1 and CDR2: MNHEY, SVGAGI. Between the trimmed V and J ends, which lost 8 bases and 2 bases, there was a span of 13 bases. CDR3 size: 14 residues.